The source of this TCR beta chain is a study of T cell changes during pregnancy in multiple sclerosis (dated by TCRdb to between 2018 and 2020). Concerning the study at large: The study looked at changes in the T cell repertoire across pregnancy in women with multiple sclerosis.

The library relied on the immunoSEQ multiplex PCR assay. The table comes from immuneACCESS by way of TCRdb, which keeps in-frame sequences with V and J called. Part of the clones is missing from these tables; in studies checked, under half for an unresolved V gene and the rest for unknown reasons. Across this sample there are approximately 52,000 clones, with over 80% seen only once. Around 0.56% of the sample is held by the ten biggest clonotypes. As to this clone: Its antigen is unknown. The record has no base qualities; no much larger clone is one base away.

CDR3 length: 11 amino acids, cysteine to phenylalanine. Of all the DNA, just the CDR3 is kept, 33 bases in frame from base 1. Based on the germline V gene, the CDR1 and CDR2 sequences are MGHDK and SYGVNS. V loses 6 bases of germline sequence and J loses 5 bases, and the interval between the two ends is 7 bases. Recombination connected TRBV25-1 to TRBJ1-1; the D gene cannot be resolved reliably. The sequenced sample was CD4+ T cells from peripheral blood mononuclear cells, obtained after pregnancy. This receptor was obtained from a female donor with multiple sclerosis, enrolled in a pregnancy study. The DNA sequence follows: TGTGCCAGCAGGAGCCGGACTGAAGCTTTCTTT. Protein translation: CASRSRTEAFF.